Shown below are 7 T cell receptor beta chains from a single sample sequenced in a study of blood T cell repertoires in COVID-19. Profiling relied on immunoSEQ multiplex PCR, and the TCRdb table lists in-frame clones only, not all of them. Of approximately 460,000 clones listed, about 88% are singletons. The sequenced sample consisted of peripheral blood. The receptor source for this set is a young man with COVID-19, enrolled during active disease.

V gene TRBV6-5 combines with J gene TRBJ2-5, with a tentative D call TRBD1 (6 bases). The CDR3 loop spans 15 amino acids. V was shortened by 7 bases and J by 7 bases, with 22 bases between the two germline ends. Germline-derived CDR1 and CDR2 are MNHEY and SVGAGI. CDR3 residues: CASTSWDTPLGTQYF. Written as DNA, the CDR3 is TGTGCCAGCACTTCGTGGGACACCCCCCTCGGGACCCAGTACTTC.

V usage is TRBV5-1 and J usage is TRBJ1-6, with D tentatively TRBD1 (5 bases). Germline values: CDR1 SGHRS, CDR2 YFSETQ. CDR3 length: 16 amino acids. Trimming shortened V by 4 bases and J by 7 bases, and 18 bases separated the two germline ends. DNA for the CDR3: TGCGCCAGCAGCATGGGACGGAGTACCGGGAATTCACCCCTCCACTTT. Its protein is CASSMGRSTGNSPLHF.

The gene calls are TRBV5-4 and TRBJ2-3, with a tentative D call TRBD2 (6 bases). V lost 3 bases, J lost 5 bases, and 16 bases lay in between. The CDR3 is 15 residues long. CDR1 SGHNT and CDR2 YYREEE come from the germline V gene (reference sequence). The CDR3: CASSSSSGWGDTQYF. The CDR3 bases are TGTGCCAGCAGCTCCTCCAGCGGGTGGGGAGATACGCAGTATTTT.

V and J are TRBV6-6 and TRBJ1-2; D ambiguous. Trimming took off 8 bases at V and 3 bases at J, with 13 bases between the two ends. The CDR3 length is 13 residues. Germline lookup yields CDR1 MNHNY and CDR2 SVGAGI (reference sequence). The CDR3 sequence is CASRPGFDYGYTF. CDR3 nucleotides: TGTGCCAGCCGCCCCGGGTTTGACTATGGCTACACCTTC.

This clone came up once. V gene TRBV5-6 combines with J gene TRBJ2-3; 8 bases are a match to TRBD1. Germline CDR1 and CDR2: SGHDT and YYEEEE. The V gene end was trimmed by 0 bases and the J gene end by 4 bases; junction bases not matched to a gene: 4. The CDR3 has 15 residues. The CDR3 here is CASSLEWTGSDTQYF. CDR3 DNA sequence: TGTGCCAGCAGCTTGGAATGGACAGGGTCAGATACGCAGTATTTT.

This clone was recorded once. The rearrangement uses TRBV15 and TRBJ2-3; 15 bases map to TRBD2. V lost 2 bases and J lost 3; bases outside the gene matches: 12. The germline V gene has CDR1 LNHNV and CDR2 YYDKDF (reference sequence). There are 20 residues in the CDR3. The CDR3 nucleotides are TGTGCCACCAGCAGATCGGCGGGACTAGCGGGAGGCGGGGAGACAGATACGCAGTATTTT. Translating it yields CATSRSAGLAGGGETDTQYF. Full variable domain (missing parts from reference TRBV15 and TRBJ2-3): DAMVIQNPRYQVTQFGKPVTLSCSQTLNHNVMYWYQQKSSQAPKLLFHYYDKDFNNEADTPDNFQSRRPNTSFCFLDIRSPGLGDTAMYLCATSRSAGLAGGGETDTQYFGPGTRLTVL.

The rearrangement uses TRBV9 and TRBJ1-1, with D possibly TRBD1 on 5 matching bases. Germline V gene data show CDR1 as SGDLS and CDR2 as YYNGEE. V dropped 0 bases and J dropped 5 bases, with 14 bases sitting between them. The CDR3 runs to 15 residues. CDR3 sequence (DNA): TGTGCCAGCAGCGTAGCAGGGACTGGAGCGACTGAAGCTTTCTTT. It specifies CASSVAGTGATEAFF.